This T cell receptor beta chain was recorded in a study of T cell changes during pregnancy in multiple sclerosis (dated by TCRdb to the late 2010s). For the study in its entirety: Changes in the T cell repertoire over the course of pregnancy were examined in this study in women with multiple sclerosis.

Library generation was performed with the immunoSEQ multiplex PCR assay. Drawn from immuneACCESS, this table holds only the in-frame rearrangements with V and J called that TCRdb kept. Clones are partly lost; checked studies trace under half to an unresolved V gene and leave the rest unexplained. The sample contains roughly 38,000 clones, about nine tenths of them found a single time. The ten largest clones take up under 30% of the sample. With regard to this clone: Its antigen is unknown. Within one base of it there is no much larger clone, and no base qualities were kept.

Trimming takes 10 bases from V and 5 bases from J, and the germline ends sit 14 bases apart. The germline V gene yields SNHLY for CDR1 and FYNNEI for CDR2. There are 13 amino acids in the CDR3, from cysteine to phenylalanine inclusive. Solely the CDR3 DNA is kept, with 39 bases framed from the first base. This sequence uses TRBV2 and TRBJ2-2; perhaps TRBD1 is the D gene, with 6 bases matching. This sample comprised CD8+ T cells from peripheral blood mononuclear cells, obtained before pregnancy. This TCR was sampled from a female donor with multiple sclerosis, enrolled in a pregnancy study. The CDR3 has the sequence CATMTGSTGELFF. The nucleotides read TGTGCCACCATGACAGGCTCAACCGGGGAGCTGTTTTTT.